This entry features one T cell receptor (beta chain) sequence. No antigen is known for it. CDR1 is SEHNR and CDR2 is FQNEAQ in the germline V gene (reference sequence). Trimming took 5 bases from V and 3 from J; bases not matched to a gene: 6. The CDR3 sequence is 15 residues long. These data are taken from a study of response to subunit inactivated influenza vaccine. Overall study results and limits: The authors put forward the suggestion that each seasonal influenza vaccination may bring in only a limited number of new T cells.

TCRdb passed the RT-PCR reads through MiXCR, listing each CDR3 protein once. In the table there are just over 300,000 distinct CDR3 sequences, 21% of which are singletons. Sequenced material: PBMCs from blood, taken less than 22 months after vaccination. The V gene is TRBV7-9, the J gene TRBJ1-4; the match to TRBD1 covers 7 bases. The sequence came from a man between 50 and 75 years old who received an inactivated influenza vaccine. The CDR3 sequence: CASSDGTVPNEKLFF. CDR3 bases: TGTGCCAGCAGCGACGGGACAGTCCCTAATGAAAAACTGTTTTTT. Supplemented by reference TRBV7-9 and TRBJ1-4, the full variable domain reads DTGVSQNPRHKITKRGQNVTFRCDPISEHNRLYWYRQTLGQGPEFLTYFQNEAQLEKSRLLSDRFSAERPKGSFSTLEIQRTEQGDSAMYLCASSDGTVPNEKLFFGSGTQLSVL.